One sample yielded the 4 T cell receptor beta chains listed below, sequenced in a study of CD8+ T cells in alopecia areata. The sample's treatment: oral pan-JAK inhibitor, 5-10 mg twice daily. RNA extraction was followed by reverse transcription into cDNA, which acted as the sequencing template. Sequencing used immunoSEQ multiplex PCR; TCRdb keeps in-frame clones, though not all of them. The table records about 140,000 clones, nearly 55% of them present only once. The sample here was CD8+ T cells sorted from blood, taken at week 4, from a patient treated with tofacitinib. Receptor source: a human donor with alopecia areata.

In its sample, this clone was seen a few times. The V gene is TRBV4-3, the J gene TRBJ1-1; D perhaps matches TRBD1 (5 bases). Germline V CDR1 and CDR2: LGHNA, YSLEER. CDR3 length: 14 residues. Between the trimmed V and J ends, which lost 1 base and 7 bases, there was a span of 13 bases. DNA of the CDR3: TGCGCCAGCAGCCAAGCAGGCAGGGAACATGAAGCTTTCTTT. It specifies CASSQAGREHEAFF.

This CDR3 is CASSFGSGVQETQYF. The CDR3 DNA reads TGTGCCAGCAGCTTCGGAAGCGGGGTACAAGAGACCCAGTACTTC. The chain employs TRBV5-6 and TRBJ2-5, with 7 nucleotides matching TRBD2. The V gene's germline CDR1 is SGHDT and CDR2 YYEEEE. CDR3 length: 15 amino acids. The trim removed 2 bases at V and 2 bases at J, leaving 6 bases unmatched.

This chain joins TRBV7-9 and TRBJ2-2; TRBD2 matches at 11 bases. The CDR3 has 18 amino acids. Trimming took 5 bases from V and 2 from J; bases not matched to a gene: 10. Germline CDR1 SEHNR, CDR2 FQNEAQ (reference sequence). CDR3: CASSETLAGGLNTGELFF. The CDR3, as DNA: TGTGCCAGCAGCGAGACCCTAGCGGGGGGCCTTAACACCGGGGAGCTGTTTTTT.

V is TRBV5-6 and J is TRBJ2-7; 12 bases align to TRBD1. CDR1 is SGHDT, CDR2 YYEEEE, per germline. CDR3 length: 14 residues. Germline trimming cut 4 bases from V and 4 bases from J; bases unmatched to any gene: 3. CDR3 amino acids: CASSKGQGAYEQYF. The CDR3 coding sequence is TGTGCCAGCAGCAAGGGACAGGGGGCATACGAGCAGTACTTC.